Below, one TCR beta chain is given with its context. What it recognizes is unknown. The data belong to a study of cytomegalovirus exposure and HLA in healthy donors. The study, taken as a whole, reports: Researchers left out some V segments, among them TRBV6-2 and TRBV6-3, as indistinguishable. At a 0.05 false discovery rate, a later analysis found around 17,000 TCR beta sequences to be associated with HLA alleles. A missense DCLRE1C variant was associated with V- and J-gene trimming of TCR beta chains in a later analysis, and an independent cohort replicated the association. A reported reduction in N-insertions relative to the roughly 700-donor mean was seen in an Asian-associated ancestry cluster in a later analysis.

The CDR3 has 13 amino acids. CDR1 and CDR2 (germline): KGHSH, LQKENI. The V and J ends lost 3 bases and 6 bases respectively, with 12 bases between them. Primers for the PCR totalled 60 Vbeta and 13 Jbeta. Profiling relied on immunoSEQ multiplex PCR, and the TCRdb table lists in-frame clones only, not all of them. This sample has roughly 150,000 clones; roughly three quarters occur once, and the top ten carry approximately 1.6%. The chain couples TRBV18 to TRBJ2-7, with D possibly matching TRBD2 (5 bases). The TCR comes from a woman in her twenties or thirties in good health and CMV-seronegative. The sample consisted of PBMCs. The CDR3 coding sequence is TGTGCCAGCTCACCGGACTTGGTCGCCGAGCAGTACTTC. It yields the protein CASSPDLVAEQYF.